A selection of T cell receptor beta chains follows, all from one sample in a study of beta chain features in type 1 diabetes. Repertoires were generated with immunoSEQ multiplex PCR, while TCRdb's copy carries only in-frame clones and drops some. The sample gives 300,000 to 350,000 clones, less than 10% of which show up once; 0.44% is in the top ten. The sequencing input was central memory CD4+ T cells from blood. The receptors originated from a woman aged 18-35 years in good health. CDR3s include the opening cysteine and the closing phenylalanine or tryptophan.

V	J	CDR3
TRBV7-3	TRBJ2-3	CASSLAPSGRLADTQYF
TRBV7-3	TRBJ2-3	CASSSQGGLGTDTQYF
TRBV7-2	TRBJ2-1	CASSPTWGFYNEQFF
TRBV15	TRBJ2-5	CATSRDYRVGETQYF
TRBV27	TRBJ1-4	CASSPSGTGPEKLFF
TRBV5-1	TRBJ2-5	CASRMRGDPRETQYF
TRBV6-5	TRBJ2-1	CASSASGYNNEQFF
TRBV2	TRBJ1-4	CASRVEKLFF
TRBV4-2	TRBJ2-1	CASSRGIGSSYNEQFF
TRBV29-1	TRBJ1-2	CSVQNVMDGYGYTF
TRBV27	TRBJ1-5	CASSPQVNNQPQHF
TRBV5-4	TRBJ2-7	CASSLTGYTYEQYF
TRBV18	TRBJ2-4	CASSPTSGRLIAKNIQYF
TRBV15	TRBJ2-1	CATSRDSARNNEQFF
TRBV7-3	TRBJ2-1	CASIRSGGSYNEQFF
TRBV5-1	TRBJ2-3	CASSDLAGSTDTQYF
TRBV18	TRBJ2-7	CASSRDRAGNEQYF
TRBV6-5	TRBJ2-5	CASSYLVAGETQYF
TRBV7-2	TRBJ1-2	CASSPDRGRGYTF
TRBV18	TRBJ2-1	CASSPPRTLNNEQFF
TRBV5-1	TRBJ1-1	CASSLGQWNAEAFF
TRBV29-1	TRBJ2-3	CSVRNRTGQADTQYF
TRBV7-2	TRBJ1-4	CASSLGRNNEKLFF
TRBV27	TRBJ1-2	CASSRRQDYGYTF
TRBV11-2	TRBJ2-7	CASSLDDREQYF
TRBV20-1	TRBJ1-2	CSAFTNYGYTF
TRBV6-5	TRBJ2-5	CASSSIQETQYF
TRBV7-8	TRBJ2-7	CASGASGEQYF
TRBV28	TRBJ2-4	CASSSPERFGLAGEQDIQYF
TRBV11-3	TRBJ2-2	CASSLQIFSTGELFF
TRBV12-5	TRBJ2-1	CASGLTSYGQLNEQFF
TRBV19	TRBJ1-1	CATGSGARTEAFF
TRBV6-5	TRBJ2-7	CASREGLAGLYQYF
TRBV7-9	TRBJ1-4	CASSSTEQGTNEKLFF
TRBV28	TRBJ1-5	CASSLFHLGRISNQPQHF
TRBV5-1	TRBJ2-7	CASSLDSSSGEQYF
TRBV6-6	TRBJ2-7	CASSKGVGSYEQYF
TRBV7-2	TRBJ2-5	CASSKRETRETQYF
TRBV9	TRBJ2-1	CASSATIGTYNEQFF